Listed below are T cell receptor beta chains from one sample, sequenced in a study of cytomegalovirus exposure and HLA in healthy donors. Using immunoSEQ multiplex PCR, the repertoire was profiled, and TCRdb retains in-frame clones only, with some absent. The sample consists of about 93,000 clones, about 82% of them appearing once. Material: PBMCs. The receptors originated from a man under 40 in good health and CMV-seronegative. Each CDR3 is given with its conserved first and last residue. A D gene is named only where the DNA matches it firmly. Some rows mark clone size as missing; the rest say once, few, many or name a class of expanded clone.

TRBV11-2	-	16	-	TRBJ1-1	TGTGCCAGCAGCTTAGATACCGGTAGGAGAGGCACTGAAGCTTTCTTT	CASSLDTGRRGTEAFF
TRBV9	TRBD1	15	-	TRBJ1-1	TGTGCCAGCAGCGTAGGAACGACAGGGGCCACTGAAGCTTTCTTT	CASSVGTTGATEAFF
TRBV5-8	TRBD2	17	-	TRBJ2-5	TGTGCCAGCAGCGCCGCACTAGCGGCTCTATCTCGAGAGACCCAGTACTTC	CASSAALAALSRETQYF
TRBV5-5	TRBD1	13	-	TRBJ2-7	TGTGCCAGCAGCTTATTGGGACAGTACGAGCAGTACTTC	CASSLLGQYEQYF
TRBV5-1	-	15	few	TRBJ2-1	TGCGCCAGCAGCTTGGAAGCCGGGTCCCACAATGAGCAGTTCTTC	CASSLEAGSHNEQFF
TRBV7-9	-	12	-	TRBJ2-2	TGTGCCAGCAGCCCCGGGGTCGGGGAGCTGTTTTTT	CASSPGVGELFF
TRBV9	-	15	-	TRBJ2-1	TGTGCCAGCAGCGTAGAGCAGGGGCCCTACAATGAGCAGTTCTTC	CASSVEQGPYNEQFF
TRBV30	-	12	-	TRBJ1-6	TGTGCCTGGAGTCCCCGGTTGAGTCCCCTCCACTTT	CAWSPRLSPLHF
TRBV19	-	15	-	TRBJ2-5	TGTGCCAGTAGTATTCAGGTTGACGGTGGGGAGACCCAGTACTTC	CASSIQVDGGETQYF
TRBV7-2	-	14	-	TRBJ2-7	TGTGCCAGCAGCTTGGTATCAGGGACCTACGAGCAGTACTTC	CASSLVSGTYEQYF
TRBV19	-	16	-	TRBJ1-4	TGTGCCAGTAGGCAGGGCGGATTGGAAACTAATGAAAAACTGTTTTTT	CASRQGGLETNEKLFF
TRBV5-1	-	13	-	TRBJ2-3	TGCGCCTCACGGACAGAGAGCACAGATACGCAGTATTTT	CASRTESTDTQYF